The 14 T cell receptor beta chains presented below share a single source sample, sequenced in a study of blood T cell repertoires in COVID-19. The repertoire was sequenced with immunoSEQ multiplex PCR; TCRdb's copy has only in-frame clones and lacks some. The table shows hundreds of thousands of clones, with 86% occurring only once. Material for sequencing was PBMCs or T cells enriched from blood (not recorded which). Receptors were obtained from a man aged 40-55 years who had recovered from COVID-19.

The chain recombines TRBV5-6 with TRBJ2-3, with TRBD1 matching over 9 bases. In germline, CDR1 is SGHDT, CDR2 YYEEEE. V shed 4 bases and J 0 bases; nucleotides not matched to a gene: 9. The CDR3 length is 17 residues. The CDR3 loop reads CASSPGTGSPSTDTQYF. The CDR3 DNA is TGTGCCAGCAGCCCCGGGACAGGGAGTCCTAGCACAGATACGCAGTATTTT.

The chain uses TRBV27 and TRBJ1-1; D might be TRBD1 (6 bases). The ends were cut back, 5 bases at V and 1 base at J, with 23 bases in the middle. This CDR3 is 18 amino acids long. Germline assignment: CDR1 MNHEY and CDR2 SMNVEV (reference sequence). The CDR3 DNA follows: TGTGCCAGCAGTCGTCCCCTGGGGGGGGCAGATGGGAACACTGAAGCTTTCTTT. It specifies CASSRPLGGADGNTEAFF.

This chain links TRBV3-1 (or the pseudogene TRBV3-2) with TRBJ1-4; no firm D call. The V gene lost 0 bases and the J gene lost 8 bases, with 19 bases spanning the gap. Germline loops: CDR1 LGHDT, CDR2 YNNKEL (reference sequence). CDR3 size: 17 residues. The CDR3: CASSQEGGRGFWEKLFF. The CDR3 nucleotides are TGTGCCAGCAGCCAAGAGGGAGGGCGAGGATTTTGGGAAAAACTGTTTTTT.

This clone has a single count. The chain couples TRBV14 to TRBJ1-6, with D possibly matching TRBD1 (5 bases). The CDR3 is made up of 12 amino acids. Trimming stripped 5 bases from V and 14 bases from J, with 13 bases between. Germline lookup yields CDR1 SGHDN and CDR2 FVKESK. The CDR3 loop reads CASSGAGKSLHF. The CDR3 DNA reads as TGTGCCAGCAGCGGGGCAGGGAAGTCCCTCCACTTT. Drawing the rest from reference TRBV14 and TRBJ1-6, the complete variable domain is EAGVTQFPSHSVIEKGQTVTLRCDPISGHDNLYWYRRVMGKEIKFLLHFVKESKQDESGMPNNRFLAERTGGTYSTLKVQPAELEDSGVYFCASSGAGKSLHFGNGTRLTVT.

This clone showed up just a few times. The chain joins TRBV7-9 to TRBJ1-6; unclear D gene. This CDR3 comprises 12 residues. Trimming cost V 1 base and J 10 bases, with 5 bases left between them. Germline CDR1 and CDR2: SEHNR and FQNEAQ (reference sequence). CDR3 DNA: TGTGCCAGCAGCTTAGTTCTCTCACCCCTCCACTTT. The encoded protein is CASSLVLSPLHF.

This clone came up once. The V call is TRBV5-4, the J call TRBJ2-7; 10 bases map to TRBD2. Losses at the gene ends were 4 bases for V and 2 bases for J; bases not matched to a gene: 6. Germline V gene sequence: CDR1 SGHNT, CDR2 YYREEE (reference sequence). CDR3 length equals 15 residues. For the CDR3, the DNA is TGTGCCAGCAGCCCAGGACTAGCGGATGCCTACGAGCAGTACTTC. Translated: CASSPGLADAYEQYF.

J is TRBJ2-1 and V is TRBV12-3 or TRBV12-4; unclear D gene. The V end lost 5 bases, the J end lost 3 bases, and 8 bases lay between the germline ends. The CDR3 covers 13 residues. The CDR3 protein is CASSVNSYNEQFF. The CDR3 DNA sequence: TGTGCCAGCAGTGTTAACAGCTACAATGAGCAGTTCTTC.

The gene calls are TRBV10-2 and TRBJ2-7; D is undetermined. The CDR3 runs to 12 residues. The V gene lost 2 bases and the J gene lost 6 bases, with 8 bases spanning the gap. CDR1 and CDR2 (germline): WSHSY, SAAADI. The chain's CDR3 is CASSEQATEQYF. Here the CDR3 DNA reads TGCGCCAGCAGTGAGCAAGCCACCGAGCAGTACTTC.

The chain has TRBV6-5 and TRBJ1-2, with a possible D match to TRBD1 (5 bases). Trimming took off 5 bases at V and 2 bases at J, with 15 bases between the two ends. The germline V gene has CDR1 MNHEY and CDR2 SVGAGI. CDR3 length equals 15 residues. Here the CDR3 reads CASSPFFGGNYGYTF. Here the CDR3 DNA reads TGTGCCAGCAGTCCCTTTTTCGGGGGGAACTATGGCTACACCTTC.

This clone was detected only once. This chain uses TRBV12-5 with TRBJ2-7; TRBD1 might be the D (6 bases). The CDR3 has 13 residues. From germline, CDR1 is LGHNT and CDR2 FRNRAP. The V and J ends lost 7 bases and 1 base respectively, with 11 bases between them. This chain's CDR3 is CASARQGSYEQYF. The DNA of the CDR3 is TGTGCTAGTGCCCGGCAGGGGTCCTACGAGCAGTACTTC.

The genes are TRBV9 and TRBJ1-1, with D maybe TRBD1 (6 bases). Germline assignment: CDR1 SGDLS and CDR2 YYNGEE. The CDR3 consists of 15 residues. Trimming pared 5 bases from V and 0 bases from J, leaving 14 bases between. The CDR3 is CASSSRGGVNTEAFF. The CDR3 coding sequence is TGTGCCAGCAGTTCTAGAGGGGGTGTGAACACTGAAGCTTTCTTT.

V usage is TRBV5-1 and J usage is TRBJ2-1; 10 bases align to TRBD1. From germline, CDR1 is SGHRS and CDR2 YFSETQ. After removal of 2 bases from V and 8 bases from J, the junction contained 7 bases not matched to a gene. This CDR3 spans 15 amino acids. The CDR3 coding sequence is TGCGCCAGCAGCTTAGGACAGGGGGGTAGGTATGAGCAGTTCTTC. Translating gives CASSLGQGGRYEQFF.

The chain recombines TRBV5-1 with TRBJ2-4; 8 bases agree with TRBD1. The V segment lost 4 bases and the J segment 6 bases; nucleotides outside the gene matches: 9. Germline CDR1 SGHRS, CDR2 YFSETQ. This CDR3 has 15 residues. The CDR3 spells CASSLGKTGGNIQYF. Written as DNA, the CDR3 is TGCGCCAGCAGCCTGGGAAAAACAGGGGGAAACATTCAGTACTTC.

This chain's CDR3 is CASSEDRDTEAFF. For the CDR3, the DNA is TGTGCCAGCAGCGAGGACAGGGACACTGAAGCTTTCTTT. The gene calls are TRBV6-4 and TRBJ1-1, with 8 bases aligning to TRBD1. V trimming: 6 bases; J trimming: 3 bases; junction bases outside the gene matches: 3. Per the germline V gene, CDR1 is MRHNA and CDR2 is SNTAGT. The CDR3 contains 13 residues.